This note documents a single TCR beta chain sequence. The data are from a study of control samples from healthy donors and cancer patients. Data came from immunoSEQ multiplex PCR; TCRdb stores just in-frame clones and leaves some out. Of some 150,000 clones in the sample, roughly nine tenths were seen once. The CDR3 extends over 15 amino acids. Trimming at V came to 5 bases and at J to 0 bases, leaving 4 bases not matched to a gene. Germline V lookup: CDR1 SGHTA, CDR2 FQGNSA. The origin of this receptor is a young man in good health. The sequenced sample was blood. This chain joins TRBV7-2 and TRBJ1-3; 7 bases match TRBD1. CDR3 loop: CASSIWTGSGNTIYF. The CDR3 DNA reads as TGTGCCAGCAGCATCTGGACAGGCTCTGGAAACACCATATATTTT.